One sample yielded the 19 T cell receptor beta chains listed below, sequenced in a study of blood T cell repertoires in COVID-19 (dated by TCRdb to about 2020). The library came from the immunoSEQ multiplex PCR assay. TCRdb re-hosts the immuneACCESS table, in-frame sequences only. Its copies lack some clones; in the studies checked, an unresolved V gene accounts for under half of them, and the cause for the rest is not known. The sample contains around 310,000 clones, about 90% of them found a single time. The top ten hold roughly a tenth of the sample. The sample comprised PBMCs or T cells enriched from blood (not recorded which). Source of these receptors: a woman aged 25 to 45 who had recovered from COVID-19.

This clone was detected a few times. The chain couples TRBV18 to TRBJ1-2; no reliable D call. The CDR3 has 12 residues. Trimming removed 2 bases at V and 8 bases at J, with 9 bases between. CDR1 KGHSH and CDR2 LQKENI come from the germline V gene. The CDR3 sequence is CASSPRSEGYTF. In DNA form, the CDR3 reads TGTGCCAGCTCACCAAGGAGCGAGGGCTACACCTTC.

The chain combines TRBV27 with TRBJ1-2; maybe TRBD1 (5 bases). The ends were cut back, 3 bases at V and 5 bases at J, with 10 bases in the middle. Germline CDR1 is MNHEY and CDR2 is SMNVEV (reference sequence). The CDR3 has 13 amino acids. CDR3 loop: CASSFSGVYGYTF. CDR3 DNA: TGTGCCAGCAGTTTCTCGGGGGTGTATGGCTACACCTTC.

The chain carries TRBV30 and TRBJ2-5; D remains unclear. CDR3 length: 11 amino acids. CDR1 and CDR2 (germline): GTSNPN, SVGIG (reference sequence). Trimming shortened V by 0 bases and J by 5 bases, and 4 bases separated the two germline ends. The CDR3 protein is CAWSVAETQYF. The CDR3 coding sequence is TGTGCCTGGAGTGTAGCCGAGACCCAGTACTTC. Based on the CDR3 plus reference TRBV30 and TRBJ2-5, the full variable domain is SQTIHQWPATLVQPVGSPLSLECTVEGTSNPNLYWYRQAAGRGLQLLFYSVGIGQISSEVPQNLSASRPQDRQFILSSKKLLLSDSGFYLCAWSVAETQYFGPGTRLLVL.

Points on this clone: In the same sample, other DNA sequences code for this CDR3. The CDR3 loop is CASSITGGTGELFF. The DNA of the CDR3 is TGTGCCAGTAGTATTACCGGGGGCACCGGGGAGCTGTTTTTT. V is TRBV19 and J is TRBJ2-2; TRBD2 is a possible D gene (6 bases). Germline V gene lookup returns CDR1 LNHDA and CDR2 SQIVND (reference sequence). The CDR3 covers 14 residues. V dropped 3 bases and J dropped 4 bases, with 9 bases sitting between them.

The chain couples TRBV25-1 to TRBJ2-6, with a possible D match to TRBD1 (5 bases). V lost 7 bases to trimming and J lost 2 bases, with 15 bases between them. This CDR3 region has 16 residues. Germline-derived CDR1 and CDR2 are MGHDK and SYGVNS. Written as DNA, the CDR3 is TGTGCCAGCACAGCCCAAGGGGTAGCTGGGGCCAACGTCCTGACTTTC. Translated: CASTAQGVAGANVLTF.

The chain carries TRBV5-4 and TRBJ1-5, with 7 bases identical to TRBD1. Germline loops: CDR1 SGHNT, CDR2 YYREEE (reference sequence). V dropped 3 bases and J dropped 4; count of bases not matched to a gene: 4. The CDR3 consists of 14 residues. The DNA of the CDR3 is TGTGCCAGCAGCTCGGGACAGACAAATCAGCCCCAGCATTTT. The encoded protein is CASSSGQTNQPQHF.

V gene TRBV27 combines with J gene TRBJ2-7, with TRBD1 matching 7 bases. The V segment lost 4 bases and the J segment 0 bases; nucleotides outside the gene matches: 12. The CDR3 has 17 amino acids. The germline CDR1 and CDR2 sequences are MNHEY and SMNVEV (reference sequence). Here the CDR3 reads CASSSQAWDSYSYEQYF. CDR3 DNA: TGTGCCAGCAGTTCTCAGGCCTGGGACAGCTACTCCTACGAGCAGTACTTC.

V and J are TRBV28 and TRBJ2-5; D gene unclear. Deletions cut 2 bases from V and 7 bases from J, with 8 bases between. CDR1 is MDHEN and CDR2 is SYDVKM in the germline V gene. This CDR3 has 12 residues. The CDR3 bases are TGTGCCAGCAGTTTACCCGCGTCGACCCAGTACTTC. Translation: CASSLPASTQYF.

The V gene is TRBV11-2, the J gene TRBJ1-3; D unclear. Germline assignment: CDR1 SGHAT and CDR2 FQNNGV. Trimming took 5 bases from V and 1 from J, leaving 18 bases between them. The CDR3 is 17 residues long. CDR3 nucleotide sequence: TGTGCCAGCAGCCCTACCACGGGGTCTCGGTCTGGAAACACCATATATTTT. Translating gives CASSPTTGSRSGNTIYF.

The chain combines TRBV6-5 with TRBJ2-5; D unresolved. Trimming removed 3 bases at V and 4 bases at J, with 12 bases between. Germline CDR1 is MNHEY and CDR2 is SVGAGI. This CDR3 is 14 amino acids long. The DNA for the CDR3 is TGTGCCAGCAGTTATTTGGCGGTGGGAGAGACCCAGTACTTC. It codes for CASSYLAVGETQYF.

This sequence joins TRBV4-1 and TRBJ2-5, with D maybe TRBD2 (6 bases). Germline lookup yields CDR1 MGHRA and CDR2 YSYEKL. There are 14 residues in the CDR3. Trimming left V 4 bases short and J 3 bases short, with 12 bases between. Here the CDR3 DNA reads TGCGCCAGCAGCCCCCTGGGGGGAGAAGAGACCCAGTACTTC. It is translated as CASSPLGGEETQYF.

The chain couples TRBV13 to TRBJ2-7; TRBD1 matches 10 bases. Losses at the gene ends were 0 bases for V and 4 bases for J; bases not matched to a gene: 3. This CDR3 is 15 amino acids long. CDR1 PRHDT and CDR2 FYEKMQ come from the germline V gene (reference sequence). The CDR3 nucleotides read TGTGCCAGCAGCTTAGGGGGACAGGGGTGGTACGAGCAGTACTTC. It specifies CASSLGGQGWYEQYF.

V gene TRBV6-5 combines with J gene TRBJ1-4; possibly TRBD1 for D (6 bases). Trimming took off 6 bases at V and 8 bases at J, with 16 bases between the two ends. The CDR3 sequence is 14 residues long. CDR1 is MNHEY, CDR2 SVGAGI, per germline. As DNA, the CDR3 is TGTGCCAGCAGACTCACAGGGAATAGGGAAAAACTGTTTTTT. Its translation: CASRLTGNREKLFF.

V gene TRBV7-2 combines with J gene TRBJ2-2; 8 nucleotides match TRBD1. The CDR3 totals 15 residues. Germline V lookup: CDR1 SGHTA, CDR2 FQGNSA. With V trimmed by 4 bases and J by 1 base, 2 bases remained unmatched. DNA of the CDR3: TGTGCCAGCAGCTACGGGACAGGGAACACCGGGGAGCTGTTTTTT. Protein: CASSYGTGNTGELFF.

Concerning this clone: Additional DNA sequences in this sample encode the identical CDR3. The chain links TRBV3-1 (or the pseudogene TRBV3-2) to TRBJ1-1; no reliable D call. V was pared by 0 bases and J by 5 bases, with 7 bases between. Germline V gene data show CDR1 as LGHDT and CDR2 as YNNKEL (reference sequence). CDR3 length: 13 residues. The DNA of the CDR3 is TGTGCCAGCAGCCAAGAAGGAGGGACTGAAGCTTTCTTT. This codes for CASSQEGGTEAFF.

This clone was seen only once. The chain uses TRBV28 and TRBJ2-7; D is possibly TRBD1 (6 bases). This CDR3 region has 14 residues. Germline V gives CDR1 MDHEN, CDR2 SYDVKM. Trimming removed 6 bases at V and 7 bases at J, with 19 bases between. CDR3 sequence reads: CASSSQGPSREQYF. The DNA for the CDR3 is TGTGCCAGCAGCTCACAGGGCCCTTCCAGGGAGCAGTACTTC.

The chain carries TRBV5-6 and TRBJ2-7, with D perhaps matching TRBD2 (5 bases). Trimming shortened V by 1 base and J by 7 bases, and 15 bases separated the two germline ends. The CDR3 covers 14 residues. The germline V gene has CDR1 SGHDT and CDR2 YYEEEE. In nucleotides, the CDR3 is TGTGCCAGCAGCTTGCTCCAGACTCGAGGGGAGCAGTACTTC. This sequence encodes CASSLLQTRGEQYF.

This chain connects TRBV19 to TRBJ2-1, with TRBD1 matching over 8 bases. The V and J ends lost 6 bases and 6 bases, in that order; junction bases with no gene match: 7. Germline V lookup: CDR1 LNHDA, CDR2 SQIVND (reference sequence). The length of the CDR3 is 14 residues. The CDR3 DNA sequence: TGTGCCAGTAGACGGCAGGGGGCAGTCAATGAGCAGTTCTTC. It yields the protein CASRRQGAVNEQFF. Filled out from reference TRBV19 and TRBJ2-1, the complete variable domain reads DGGITQSPKYLFRKEGQNVTLSCEQNLNHDAMYWYRQDPGQGLRLIYYSQIVNDFQKGDIAEGYSVSREKKESFPLTVTSAQKNPTAFYLCASRRQGAVNEQFFGPGTRLTVL.

The rearrangement links TRBV14 to TRBJ1-6; D uncertain. Trimming left V 1 base short and J 6 bases short, with 13 bases between. This CDR3 contains 16 residues. The germline gives CDR1 SGHDN, CDR2 FVKESK. CDR3 bases: TGTGCCAGCAGCCAAGTAATCGGGTCTAGTAATTCACCCCTCCACTTT. This gives the protein CASSQVIGSSNSPLHF.